A single sample gave rise to the 10 T cell receptor beta chains below, sequenced in a study of chronic HIV infection and antiretroviral therapy. TCRdb processed the 5' RACE reads anew with MiXCR; each CDR3 protein has one entry. The repertoire consists of some 46,000 distinct CDR3 sequences, with about 20% occurring once and the leading ten covering over 2.5%. The sequenced sample consisted of peripheral blood. The receptor source for this set is an adult who had HIV and had not received antiretroviral therapy, or was an uninfected healthy control (not recorded which).

This clonotype was seen many times. V gene TRBV28 combines with J gene TRBJ2-7; D is unresolved. The germline V gene has CDR1 MDHEN and CDR2 SYDVKM. CDR3 length: 13 amino acids. V was pared by 3 bases and J by 0 bases, with 6 bases between. CDR3 bases: TGTGCCAGCAGTTTGGGTAGCTCCTACGAGCAGTACTTC. As protein: CASSLGSSYEQYF. The full variable domain, with the rest looked up from reference TRBV28 and TRBJ2-7, is DVKVTQSSRYLVKRTGEKVFLECVQDMDHENMFWYRQDPGLGLRLIYFSYDVKMKEKGDIPEGYSVSREKKERFSLILESASTNQTSMYLCASSLGSSYEQYFGPGTRLTVT.

The chain uses TRBV10-3 and TRBJ1-1; 8 nucleotides agree with TRBD1. The germline V gene encodes CDR1 ENHRY and CDR2 SYGVKD. This CDR3 contains 16 residues. V trimming: 6 bases; J trimming: 3 bases; junction bases outside the gene matches: 12. For the CDR3, the DNA is TGTGCCATCAGAGGATCGACAGGGGTTTCTTACACTGAAGCTTTCTTT. This sequence encodes CAIRGSTGVSYTEAFF.

The gene calls are TRBV29-1 and TRBJ1-1; tentatively, D is TRBD1 (6 bases). V gave up 1 base and J gave up 0 bases, with 9 bases separating them. The V gene's germline CDR1 is SQVTM and CDR2 ANQGSEA. The length of the CDR3 is 14 residues. Here the CDR3 DNA reads TGCAGCGTTGAAGCCGGGGGGCTGAACACTGAAGCTTTCTTT. It is translated as CSVEAGGLNTEAFF.

There are a few counts of this clonotype. The chain is built from TRBV30 and TRBJ1-3; D remains unclear. This CDR3 spans 14 amino acids. The germline V and J ends were trimmed by 2 bases and 3 bases, with 11 bases remaining between them. In germline, CDR1 is GTSNPN, CDR2 SVGIG (reference sequence). DNA of the CDR3: TGTGCCTGGAGTTTAACCCCGCGTGGAAACACCATATATTTT. Translating it yields CAWSLTPRGNTIYF.

This chain uses TRBV5-6 with TRBJ2-1; D unresolved. Germline values: CDR1 SGHDT, CDR2 YYEEEE. Trimming cost V 1 base and J 0 bases, with 11 bases left between them. The CDR3 contains 16 residues. This CDR3 reads CASSLLPARSYNEQFF. For the CDR3, the DNA is TGTGCCAGCAGCTTGTTACCCGCCCGCTCCTACAATGAGCAGTTCTTC. The whole variable domain, remainder taken from reference TRBV5-6 and TRBJ2-1, is DAGVTQSPTHLIKTRGQQVTLRCSPKSGHDTVSWYQQALGQGPQFIFQYYEEEERQRGNFPDRFSGHQFPNYSSELNVNALLLGDSALYLCASSLLPARSYNEQFFGPGTRLTVL.

This chain joins TRBV2 and TRBJ1-5, with 9 bases aligning to TRBD1. This CDR3 is 17 amino acids long. The ends lost 4 bases at V and 1 base at J; junction bases unmatched: 8. Germline assignment: CDR1 SNHLY and CDR2 FYNNEI. DNA of the CDR3: TGTGCCAGCAGTGTGGACAGGGGAAGAATCAGCAATCAGCCCCAGCATTTT. This codes for CASSVDRGRISNQPQHF.

CDR3 in amino acids: CASSPREGRKDTQYF. DNA of the CDR3: TGCGCCAGCAGTCCGCGGGAGGGCCGGAAAGATACGCAGTATTTT. The rearrangement links TRBV10-1 to TRBJ2-3; 9 bases are a match to TRBD2. Germline CDR1 WNHNN, CDR2 SYGVQD (reference sequence). The CDR3 loop spans 15 amino acids. V lost 5 bases to trimming and J lost 5 bases; unmatched junction nucleotides: 8.

This chain uses TRBV28 with TRBJ2-1; D is uncertain. Trimming took 3 bases from V and 5 from J, leaving 5 bases between them. From germline, CDR1 is MDHEN and CDR2 SYDVKM. CDR3 size: 12 residues. CDR3 DNA: TGTGCCAGCAGTTTGTCGAACAATGAGCAGTTCTTC. The encoded protein is CASSLSNNEQFF.

The chain couples TRBV29-1 to TRBJ1-2; 7 bases agree with TRBD1. This CDR3 region has 17 residues. Germline V gene data show CDR1 as SQVTM and CDR2 as ANQGSEA. With V trimmed by 4 bases and J by 2 bases, 16 bases remained unmatched. The CDR3 DNA is TGCAGCGTTGCGGGTAAACCTCCGGGACAGCGAAACTATGGCTACACCTTC. It codes for CSVAGKPPGQRNYGYTF.

The CDR3 loop is CASSQLGVAGGVGTDTQYF. The CDR3 DNA is TGCGCCAGCAGCCAGCTTGGGGTAGCGGGAGGCGTTGGCACAGATACGCAGTATTTT. V gene TRBV4-1 combines with J gene TRBJ2-3; 10 nucleotides agree with TRBD2. V was clipped by 3 bases and J by 1 base; unmatched bases: 13. CDR1 and CDR2 from the germline V gene are MGHRA and YSYEKL. This CDR3 is built from 19 residues.